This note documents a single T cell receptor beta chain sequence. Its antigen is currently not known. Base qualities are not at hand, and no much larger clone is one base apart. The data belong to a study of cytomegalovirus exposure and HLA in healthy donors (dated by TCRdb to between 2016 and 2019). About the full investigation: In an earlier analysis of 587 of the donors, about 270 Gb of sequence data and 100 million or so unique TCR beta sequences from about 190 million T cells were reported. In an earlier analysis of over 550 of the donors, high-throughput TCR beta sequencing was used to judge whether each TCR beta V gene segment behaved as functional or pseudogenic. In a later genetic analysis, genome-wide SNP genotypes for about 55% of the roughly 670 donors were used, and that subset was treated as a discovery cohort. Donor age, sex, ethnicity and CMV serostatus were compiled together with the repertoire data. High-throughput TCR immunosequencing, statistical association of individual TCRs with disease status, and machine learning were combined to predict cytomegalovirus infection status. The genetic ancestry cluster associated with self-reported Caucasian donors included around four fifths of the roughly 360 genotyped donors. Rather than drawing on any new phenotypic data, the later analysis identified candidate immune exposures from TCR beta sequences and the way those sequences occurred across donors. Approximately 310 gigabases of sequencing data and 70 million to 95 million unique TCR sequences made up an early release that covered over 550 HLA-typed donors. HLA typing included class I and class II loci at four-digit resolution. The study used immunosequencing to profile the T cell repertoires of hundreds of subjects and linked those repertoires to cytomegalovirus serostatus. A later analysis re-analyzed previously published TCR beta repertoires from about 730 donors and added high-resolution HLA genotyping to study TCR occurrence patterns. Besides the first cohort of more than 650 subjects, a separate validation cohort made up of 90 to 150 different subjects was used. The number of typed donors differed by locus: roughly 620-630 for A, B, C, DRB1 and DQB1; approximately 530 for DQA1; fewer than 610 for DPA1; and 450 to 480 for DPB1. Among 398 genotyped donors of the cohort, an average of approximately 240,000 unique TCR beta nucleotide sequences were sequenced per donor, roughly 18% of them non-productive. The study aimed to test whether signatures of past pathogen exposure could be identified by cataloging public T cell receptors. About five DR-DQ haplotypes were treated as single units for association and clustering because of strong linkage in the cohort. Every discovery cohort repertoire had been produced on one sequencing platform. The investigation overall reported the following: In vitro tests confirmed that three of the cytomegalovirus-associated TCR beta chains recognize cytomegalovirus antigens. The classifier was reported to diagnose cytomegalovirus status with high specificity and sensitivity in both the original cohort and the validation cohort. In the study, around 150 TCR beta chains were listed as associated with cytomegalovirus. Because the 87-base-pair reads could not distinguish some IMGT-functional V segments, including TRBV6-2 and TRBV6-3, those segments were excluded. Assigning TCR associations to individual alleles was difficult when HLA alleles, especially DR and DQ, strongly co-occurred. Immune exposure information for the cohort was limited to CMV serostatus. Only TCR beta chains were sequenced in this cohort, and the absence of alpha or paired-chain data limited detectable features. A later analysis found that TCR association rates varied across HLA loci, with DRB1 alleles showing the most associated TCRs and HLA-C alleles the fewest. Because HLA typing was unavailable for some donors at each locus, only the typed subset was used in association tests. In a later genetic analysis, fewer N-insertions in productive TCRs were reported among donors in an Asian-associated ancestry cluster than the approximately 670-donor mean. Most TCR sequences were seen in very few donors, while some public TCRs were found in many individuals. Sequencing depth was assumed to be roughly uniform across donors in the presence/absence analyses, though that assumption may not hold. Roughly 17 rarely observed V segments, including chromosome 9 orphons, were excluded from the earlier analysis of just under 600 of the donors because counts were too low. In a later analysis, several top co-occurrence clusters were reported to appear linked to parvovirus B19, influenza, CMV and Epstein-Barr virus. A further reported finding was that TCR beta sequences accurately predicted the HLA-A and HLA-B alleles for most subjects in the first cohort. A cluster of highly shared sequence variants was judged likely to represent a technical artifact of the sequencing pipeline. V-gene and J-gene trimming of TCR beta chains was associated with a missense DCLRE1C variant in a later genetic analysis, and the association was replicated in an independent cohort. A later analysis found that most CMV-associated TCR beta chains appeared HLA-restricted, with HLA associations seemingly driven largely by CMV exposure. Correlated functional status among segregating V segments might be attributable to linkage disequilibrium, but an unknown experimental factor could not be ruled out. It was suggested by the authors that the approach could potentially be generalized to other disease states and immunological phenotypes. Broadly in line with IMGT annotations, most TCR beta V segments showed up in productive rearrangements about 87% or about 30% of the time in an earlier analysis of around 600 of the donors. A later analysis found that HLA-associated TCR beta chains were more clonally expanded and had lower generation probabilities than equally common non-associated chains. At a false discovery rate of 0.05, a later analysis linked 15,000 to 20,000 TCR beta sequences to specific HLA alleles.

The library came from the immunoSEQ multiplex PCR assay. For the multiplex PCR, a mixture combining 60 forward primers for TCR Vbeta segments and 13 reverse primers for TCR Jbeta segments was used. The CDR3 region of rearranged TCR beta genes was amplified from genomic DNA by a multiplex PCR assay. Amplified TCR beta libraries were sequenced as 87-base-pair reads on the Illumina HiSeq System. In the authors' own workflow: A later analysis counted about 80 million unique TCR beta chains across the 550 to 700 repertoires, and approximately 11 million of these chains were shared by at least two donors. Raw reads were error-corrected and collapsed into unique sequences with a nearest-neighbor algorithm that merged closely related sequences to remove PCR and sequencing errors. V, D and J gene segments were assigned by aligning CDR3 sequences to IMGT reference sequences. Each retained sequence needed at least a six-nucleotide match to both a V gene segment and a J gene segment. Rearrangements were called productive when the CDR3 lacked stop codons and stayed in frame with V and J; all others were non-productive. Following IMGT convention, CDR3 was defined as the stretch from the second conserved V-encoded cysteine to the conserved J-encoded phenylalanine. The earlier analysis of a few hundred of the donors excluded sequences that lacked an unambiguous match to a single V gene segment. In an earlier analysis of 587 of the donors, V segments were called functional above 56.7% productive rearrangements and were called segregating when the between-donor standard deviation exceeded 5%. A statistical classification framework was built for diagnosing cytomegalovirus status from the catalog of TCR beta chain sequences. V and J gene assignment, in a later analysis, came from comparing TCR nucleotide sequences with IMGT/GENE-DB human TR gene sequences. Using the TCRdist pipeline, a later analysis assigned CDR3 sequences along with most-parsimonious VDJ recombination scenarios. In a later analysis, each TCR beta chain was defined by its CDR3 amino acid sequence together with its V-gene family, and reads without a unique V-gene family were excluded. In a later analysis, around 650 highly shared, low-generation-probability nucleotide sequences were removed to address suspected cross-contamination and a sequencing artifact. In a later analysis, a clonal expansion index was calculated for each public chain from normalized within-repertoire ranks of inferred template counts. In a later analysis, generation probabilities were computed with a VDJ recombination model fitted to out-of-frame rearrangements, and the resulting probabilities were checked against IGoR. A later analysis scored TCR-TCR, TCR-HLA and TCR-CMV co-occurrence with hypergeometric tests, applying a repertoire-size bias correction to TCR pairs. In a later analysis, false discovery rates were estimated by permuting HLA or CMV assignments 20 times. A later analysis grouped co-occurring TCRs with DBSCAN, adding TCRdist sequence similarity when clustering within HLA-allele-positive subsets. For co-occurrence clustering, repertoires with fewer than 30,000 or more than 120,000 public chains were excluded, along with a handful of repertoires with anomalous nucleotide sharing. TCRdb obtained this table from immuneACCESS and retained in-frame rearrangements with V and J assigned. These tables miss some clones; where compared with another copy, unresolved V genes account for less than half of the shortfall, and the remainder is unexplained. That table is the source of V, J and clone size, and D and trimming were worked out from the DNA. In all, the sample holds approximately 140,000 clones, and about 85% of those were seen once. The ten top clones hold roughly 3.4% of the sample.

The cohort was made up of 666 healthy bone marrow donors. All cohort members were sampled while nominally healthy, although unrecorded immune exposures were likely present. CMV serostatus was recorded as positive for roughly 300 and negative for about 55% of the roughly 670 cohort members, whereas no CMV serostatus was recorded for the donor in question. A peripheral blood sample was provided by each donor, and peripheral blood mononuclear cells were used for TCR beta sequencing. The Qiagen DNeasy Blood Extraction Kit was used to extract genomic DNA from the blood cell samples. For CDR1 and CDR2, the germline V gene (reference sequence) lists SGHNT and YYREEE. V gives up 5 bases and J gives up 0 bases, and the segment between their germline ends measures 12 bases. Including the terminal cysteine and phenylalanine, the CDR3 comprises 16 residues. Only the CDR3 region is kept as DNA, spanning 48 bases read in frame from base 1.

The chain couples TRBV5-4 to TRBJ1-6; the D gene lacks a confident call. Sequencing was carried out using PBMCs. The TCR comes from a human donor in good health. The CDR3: CASSSDTSSYNSPLHF. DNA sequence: TGTGCCAGCAGTTCCGACACAAGCTCCTATAATTCACCCCTCCACTTT.